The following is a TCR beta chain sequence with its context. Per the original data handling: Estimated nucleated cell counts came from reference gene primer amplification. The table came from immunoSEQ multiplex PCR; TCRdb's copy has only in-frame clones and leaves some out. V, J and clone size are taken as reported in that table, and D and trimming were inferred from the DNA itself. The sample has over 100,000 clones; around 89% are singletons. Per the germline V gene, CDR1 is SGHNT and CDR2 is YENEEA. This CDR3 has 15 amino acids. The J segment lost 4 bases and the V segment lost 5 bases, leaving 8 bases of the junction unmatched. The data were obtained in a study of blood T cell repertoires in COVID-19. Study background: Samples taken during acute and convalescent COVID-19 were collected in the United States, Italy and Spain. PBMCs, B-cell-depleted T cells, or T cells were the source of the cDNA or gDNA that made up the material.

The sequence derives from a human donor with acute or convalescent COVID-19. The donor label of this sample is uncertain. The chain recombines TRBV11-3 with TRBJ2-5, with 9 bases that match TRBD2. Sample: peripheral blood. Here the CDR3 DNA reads TGTGCCAGCAGCCAGGGACTAGCCAGGCGAGAGACCCAGTACTTC. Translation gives CASSQGLARRETQYF.